The T cell receptor (beta chain) under discussion was sequenced for a study of blood T cell repertoires in COVID-19 (dated by TCRdb to 2018 to 2020). Study-level background: Samples covering the acute and convalescent phases of COVID-19 were provided by collaborators in the United States, Italy and Spain. Samples came from the ongoing ImmuneRACE study (first 160 participants) plus 1,254 subjects from 6 global collaborators. Where HLA class I and class II types were available, the types were taken from metadata supplied by the sample provider, not from assay-based typing. Deeply sampled blood TCRbeta repertoires from subjects exposed to, actively infected with, or recovered from COVID-19 were included in the dataset. Sample metadata almost always included a de-identified subject ID, COVID-19 status, age in years and sex. A freely available public database, intended as a resource for researchers studying the immune response to SARS-CoV-2, is where the repertoires were released. The prospective study material was composed of cDNA or gDNA derived from T cells, B-cell-depleted T cells, or PBMCs.

The CDR3 measures 16 amino acids from cysteine to phenylalanine. Only the CDR3 DNA is retained, 48 bases long and in frame from the first base. The V end gives up 3 bases and the J end 9 bases, leaving 11 bases in the junction not matched to a gene. CDR1 and CDR2 are read off the germline V gene (reference sequence) as LGHDT and YNNKEL. TCRbeta CDR3 regions were amplified from genomic DNA using the immunoSEQ Assay, a bias-controlled multiplex PCR. Per the authors' processing: The number of nucleated cells in each sample was estimated by amplification of reference gene primers within the assay. Sequence reads were collapsed and filtered to measure the absolute abundance of every unique TCRbeta CDR3 rearrangement. Productive Simpson clonality was computed per sample as the square root of Simpson's diversity index over productive rearrangements. TCRdb retrieved this table from immuneACCESS and kept in-frame rearrangements only. Not all clones are present; in checked studies, unresolved V genes account for under half, and no reason is known for the remainder. The V and J calls and the clone size are those of that table, but D and trimming were determined from the DNA. This sample holds 100,000 or so clones; approximately 90% were observed only once. The ten top clones hold approximately 20% of the sample.

Note on this clone: Its antigen target is currently unknown. Base qualities are missing; no much larger clone stands one base away.

Collaborating institutions collected whole blood in K2EDTA tubes following their own protocols. For TCRbeta analysis, collaborator samples were shipped as frozen whole blood, as isolated PBMCs, or as DNA extracted from either sample type. General conclusions and limits of the study: How much clinical and demographic metadata was included differed by source and by participant, and the metadata was provided uncurated.

The receptor chain draws on TRBV3-1 (or the pseudogene TRBV3-2) and TRBJ2-1, with TRBD2 identical over 10 junction bases. The clonotype comes from a human donor with acute or convalescent COVID-19. The donor label of this sample is uncertain. Sequences were obtained from peripheral blood. CDR3 reads: CASSQSRAGGFGEQFF. The nucleotide sequence reads as follows: TGTGCCAGCAGCCAGTCCCGAGCGGGAGGGTTTGGTGAGCAGTTCTTC.